This T cell receptor beta chain was obtained from a study of blood T cell repertoires in COVID-19. Study background: COVID-19 samples, acute and convalescent, were from the United States, Italy and Spain. The analysed material was cDNA or gDNA that came from T cells, B-cell-depleted T cells, or PBMCs.

Sequencing used immunoSEQ multiplex PCR; TCRdb keeps in-frame clones, though not all of them. The sample shows 150,000 to 200,000 clones, about 84% of them seen only once. CDR1 SNHLY and CDR2 FYNNEI come from the germline V gene. The CDR3 is 15 amino acids. Deletions cut 1 base from V and 4 bases from J, with 8 bases between. The V and J genes are TRBV2 and TRBJ1-6; D gene uncertain. The sequence was obtained from a woman in her 30s with acute or convalescent COVID-19. Sequencing input: peripheral blood. The CDR3 bases are TGTGCCAGCAGTGAAGGGCGCGGGTATAATTCACCCCTCCACTTT. It translates to CASSEGRGYNSPLHF.